This TCR beta chain originates from a study of cytomegalovirus exposure and HLA in healthy donors. Comment on this clone: Its target is unknown.

With 4 bases clipped from V and 0 bases from J, the junction kept 4 bases outside the gene matches. The CDR3 covers 15 residues. Germline V CDR1 and CDR2: SGHKS, YYEKEE (reference sequence). Vbeta (60) and Jbeta (13) primers were used in the PCR. The assay was immunoSEQ multiplex PCR, and TCRdb's table has in-frame clones only and misses some. There are about 150,000 clones in the sample; 70% to 85% occur only once, and more than 6.5% lies in the top ten. Study observations and caveats: In a later analysis, TCR beta V- and J-gene trimming was associated with a missense DCLRE1C variant. Most subjects had HLA-A and HLA-B alleles reportedly predicted accurately by TCR beta sequences.

The rearrangement uses TRBV5-5 and TRBJ1-5, with 7 bases aligning to TRBD1. The origin of this receptor is a woman aged 50 to 65 in good health and CMV-seropositive. The sample comprised PBMCs. CDR3 loop: CASSLDRTSNQPQHF. The CDR3 coding sequence is TGTGCCAGCAGCCTGGACAGGACTAGCAATCAGCCCCAGCATTTT.